One and the same sample provided the 5 T cell receptor beta chains below, sequenced in a study of cytomegalovirus exposure and HLA in healthy donors. PCR used 60 Vbeta primers and 13 Jbeta primers. TCRdb's copy holds only in-frame clones and misses some; the assay was immunoSEQ multiplex PCR. The sample lists about 180,000 clones, 75% to 85% occurring once. Input material: PBMCs. These receptor sequences come from a woman in her twenties or thirties in good health and CMV-seropositive.

CDR3 in amino acids: CASSFDRGRGKLFF. CDR3 bases: TGTGCCAGCAGCTTTGACAGGGGGCGAGGAAAACTGTTTTTT. The chain uses TRBV7-2 and TRBJ1-4, with 10 bases fitting TRBD1. The ends lost 3 bases at V and 10 bases at J; junction bases unmatched: 5. CDR3 length: 14 residues. CDR1 SGHTA and CDR2 FQGNSA come from the germline V gene. Combining the CDR3 with reference TRBV7-2 and TRBJ1-4 gives the whole variable domain GAGVSQSPSNKVTEKGKDVELRCDPISGHTALYWYRQSLGQGLEFLIYFQGNSAPDKSGLPSDRFSAERTGGSVSTLTIQRTQQEDSAVYLCASSFDRGRGKLFFGSGTQLSVL.

The rearrangement links TRBV4-3 to TRBJ1-2; D possibly corresponds to TRBD1 (5 bases). CDR1 LGHNA and CDR2 YSLEER come from the germline V gene. V dropped 0 bases and J dropped 4 bases, with 12 bases sitting between them. CDR3 length equals 15 residues. The CDR3 nucleotides are TGCGCCAGCAGCCAAGAAGGGGCGGCCGGCTATGGCTACACCTTC. As protein: CASSQEGAAGYGYTF.

The chain carries TRBV6-5 and TRBJ2-7; TRBD2 aligns across 16 bases. Trimming took 6 bases from V and 2 from J; bases not matched to a gene: 1. The CDR3 totals 15 residues. The germline CDR1 and CDR2 sequences are MNHEY and SVGAGI. The chain's CDR3 is CASRGLAGGPYEQYF. Here the CDR3 DNA reads TGTGCCAGCAGGGGACTAGCGGGGGGGCCCTACGAGCAGTACTTC.

The V and J genes are TRBV5-1 and TRBJ2-1; TRBD1 aligns across 7 bases. This CDR3 has 15 residues. V lost 7 bases and J lost 4; bases outside the gene matches: 11. CDR1 and CDR2 (germline): SGHRS, YFSETQ. Here the CDR3 reads CASAQQDRRYNEQFF. DNA of the CDR3: TGCGCCAGCGCCCAGCAGGACAGGCGGTACAATGAGCAGTTCTTC.

The rearrangement joins TRBV5-6 to TRBJ2-7; TRBD1 aligns across 9 bases. This CDR3 comprises 16 residues. J gave up 7 bases and V 4 bases, and 15 bases lay outside the gene matches. The germline CDR1 and CDR2 sequences are SGHDT and YYEEEE. The DNA of the CDR3 is TGTGCCAGCAGCACCTGGACAGGGGCCAGAACAGGGGAGCAGTACTTC. Residues: CASSTWTGARTGEQYF.